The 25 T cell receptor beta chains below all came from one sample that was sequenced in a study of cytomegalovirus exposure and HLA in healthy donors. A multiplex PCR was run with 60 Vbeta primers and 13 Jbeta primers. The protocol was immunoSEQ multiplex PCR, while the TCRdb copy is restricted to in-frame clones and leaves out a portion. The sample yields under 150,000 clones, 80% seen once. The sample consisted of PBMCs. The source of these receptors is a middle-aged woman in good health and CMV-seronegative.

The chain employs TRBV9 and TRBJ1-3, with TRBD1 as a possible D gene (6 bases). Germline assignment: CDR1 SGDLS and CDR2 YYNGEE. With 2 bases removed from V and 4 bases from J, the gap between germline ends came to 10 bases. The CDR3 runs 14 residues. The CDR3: CASSVDSLGNTIYF. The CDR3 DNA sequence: TGTGCCAGCAGCGTGGACAGTCTGGGAAACACCATATATTTT.

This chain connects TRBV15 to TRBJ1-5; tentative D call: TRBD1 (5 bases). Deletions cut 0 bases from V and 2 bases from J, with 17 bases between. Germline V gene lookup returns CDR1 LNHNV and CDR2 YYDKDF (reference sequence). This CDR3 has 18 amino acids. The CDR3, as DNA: TGTGCCACCAGCAGAGATGGGGCCTCATACCGGGGCAATCAGCCCCAGCATTTT. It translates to CATSRDGASYRGNQPQHF.

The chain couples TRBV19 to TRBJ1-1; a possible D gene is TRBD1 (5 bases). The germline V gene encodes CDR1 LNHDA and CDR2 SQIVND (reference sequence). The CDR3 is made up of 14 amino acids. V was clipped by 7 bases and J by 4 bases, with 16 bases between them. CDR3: CASTIGGRGTEAFF. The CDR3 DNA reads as TGTGCCAGTACCATCGGGGGGAGAGGCACTGAAGCTTTCTTT.

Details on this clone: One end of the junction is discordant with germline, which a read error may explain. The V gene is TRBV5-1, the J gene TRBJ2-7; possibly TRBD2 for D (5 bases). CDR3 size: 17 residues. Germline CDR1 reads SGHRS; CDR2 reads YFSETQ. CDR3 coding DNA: TGCGCCAGCGGCTTGCCGTTTCCCGGGGAGCCCCGTCGCGAGCAGTACTTC. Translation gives CASGLPFPGEPRREQYF. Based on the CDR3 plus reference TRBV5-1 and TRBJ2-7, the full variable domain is KAGVTQTPRYLIKTRGQQVTLSCSPISGHRSVSWYQQTPGQGLQFLFEYFSETQRNKGNFPGRFSGRQFSNSRSEMNVSTLELGDSALYLCASGLPFPGEPRREQYFGPGTRLTVT.

The CDR3 sequence is CASRPGTGGHEQYF. Written as DNA, the CDR3 is TGTGCCAGCAGACCCGGGACAGGGGGCCACGAGCAGTACTTC. The chain is built from TRBV14 and TRBJ2-7, with TRBD1 matching 12 bases. CDR3 size: 14 residues. Unmatched junction bases numbered 5, after V lost 6 bases and J lost 5 bases. Germline lookup yields CDR1 SGHDN and CDR2 FVKESK.

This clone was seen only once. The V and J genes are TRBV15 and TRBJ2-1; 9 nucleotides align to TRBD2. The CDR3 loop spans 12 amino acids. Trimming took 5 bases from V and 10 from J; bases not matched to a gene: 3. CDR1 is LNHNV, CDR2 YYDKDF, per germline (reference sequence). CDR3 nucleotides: TGTGCCACCAGCTTTAGCGGGAGCGAGCAGTTCTTC. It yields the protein CATSFSGSEQFF.

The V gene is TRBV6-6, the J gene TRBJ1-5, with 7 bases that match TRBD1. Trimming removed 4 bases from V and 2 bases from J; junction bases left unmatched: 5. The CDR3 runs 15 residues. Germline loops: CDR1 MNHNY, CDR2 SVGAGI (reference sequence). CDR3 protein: CASSSTGTGNQPQHF. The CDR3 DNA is TGTGCCAGCAGTTCCACCGGGACAGGCAATCAGCCCCAGCATTTT.

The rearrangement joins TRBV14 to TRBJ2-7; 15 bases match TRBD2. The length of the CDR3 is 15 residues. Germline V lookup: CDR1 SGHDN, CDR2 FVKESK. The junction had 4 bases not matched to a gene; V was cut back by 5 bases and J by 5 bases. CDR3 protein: CASSSGLAGGNEQYF. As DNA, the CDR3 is TGTGCCAGCAGCTCGGGACTAGCGGGGGGTAACGAGCAGTACTTC.

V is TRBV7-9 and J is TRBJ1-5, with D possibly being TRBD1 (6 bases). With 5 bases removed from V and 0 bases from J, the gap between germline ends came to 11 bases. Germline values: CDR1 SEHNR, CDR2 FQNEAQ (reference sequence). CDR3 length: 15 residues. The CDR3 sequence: CASSEDRYSNQPQHF. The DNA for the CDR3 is TGTGCCAGCAGCGAGGACAGATATAGCAATCAGCCCCAGCATTTT.

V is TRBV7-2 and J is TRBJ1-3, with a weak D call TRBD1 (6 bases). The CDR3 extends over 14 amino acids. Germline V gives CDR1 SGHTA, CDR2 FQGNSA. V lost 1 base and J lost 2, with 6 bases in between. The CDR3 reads CASSLDRAGNTIYF. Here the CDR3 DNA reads TGTGCCAGCAGCTTAGACAGGGCTGGAAACACCATATATTTT.

The CDR3 nucleotides are TGTGCCACCAGCAGGGGGGGATTGGGGCAGCCCCAGCATTTT. It encodes CATSRGGLGQPQHF. The chain uses TRBV15 and TRBJ1-5; a possible D gene is TRBD1 (5 bases). The CDR3 sequence is 14 residues long. The V gene lost 3 bases and the J gene lost 7 bases, with 13 bases spanning the gap. Germline V gene sequence: CDR1 LNHNV, CDR2 YYDKDF (reference sequence).

The DNA of the CDR3 is TGTGCCAGCAGCCAAGATGTAGCGGGGACTAGCCCCTCGGGCGAGCAGTACTTC. Translation: CASSQDVAGTSPSGEQYF. J is TRBJ2-7 and V is TRBV4-2; TRBD2 agrees at 9 bases. CDR3 length: 18 amino acids. Per germline, CDR1 LGHNA and CDR2 YNFKEQ. Trimming at V came to 0 bases and at J to 6 bases, leaving 15 bases not matched to a gene.

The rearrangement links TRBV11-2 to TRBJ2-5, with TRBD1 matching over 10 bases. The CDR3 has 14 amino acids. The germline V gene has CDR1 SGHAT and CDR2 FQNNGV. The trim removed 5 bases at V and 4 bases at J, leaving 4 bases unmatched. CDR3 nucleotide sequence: TGTGCCAGCAGCCAGCGGGACAGGGGAGAGACCCAGTACTTC. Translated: CASSQRDRGETQYF.

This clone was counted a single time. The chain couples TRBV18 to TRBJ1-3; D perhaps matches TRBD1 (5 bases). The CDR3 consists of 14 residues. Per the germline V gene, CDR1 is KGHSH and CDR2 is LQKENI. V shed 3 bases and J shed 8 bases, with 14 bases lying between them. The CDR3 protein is CASSPSRAADTIYF. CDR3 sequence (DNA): TGTGCCAGCTCACCCTCCAGGGCCGCGGACACCATATATTTT.

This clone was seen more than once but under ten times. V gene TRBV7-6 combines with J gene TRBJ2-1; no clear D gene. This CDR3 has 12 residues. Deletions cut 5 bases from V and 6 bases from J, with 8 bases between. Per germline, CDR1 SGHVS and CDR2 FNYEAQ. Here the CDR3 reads CASSPRSNEQFF. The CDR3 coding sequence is TGTGCCAGCAGCCCCCGCAGCAATGAGCAGTTCTTC.

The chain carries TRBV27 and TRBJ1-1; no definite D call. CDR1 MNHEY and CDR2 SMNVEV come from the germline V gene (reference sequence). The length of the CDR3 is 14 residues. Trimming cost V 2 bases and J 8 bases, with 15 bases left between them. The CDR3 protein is CASSLMAGGREAFF. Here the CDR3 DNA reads TGTGCCAGCAGTTTAATGGCAGGCGGGAGAGAAGCTTTCTTT.

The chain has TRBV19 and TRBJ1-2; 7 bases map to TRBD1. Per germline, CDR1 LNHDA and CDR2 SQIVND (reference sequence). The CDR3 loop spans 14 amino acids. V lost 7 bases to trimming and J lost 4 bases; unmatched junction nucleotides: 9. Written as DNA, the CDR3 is TGTGCCAGTACCCCTGGACAGGTCTCCTATGGCTACACCTTC. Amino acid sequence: CASTPGQVSYGYTF.

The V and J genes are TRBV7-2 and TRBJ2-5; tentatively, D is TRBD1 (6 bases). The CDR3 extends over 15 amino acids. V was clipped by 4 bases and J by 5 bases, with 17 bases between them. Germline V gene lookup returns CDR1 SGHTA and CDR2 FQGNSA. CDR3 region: CASSSGTRTSETQYF. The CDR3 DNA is TGTGCCAGCAGCTCGGGGACACGGACGTCGGAGACCCAGTACTTC. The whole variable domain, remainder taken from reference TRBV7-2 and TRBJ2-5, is GAGVSQSPSNKVTEKGKDVELRCDPISGHTALYWYRQSLGQGLEFLIYFQGNSAPDKSGLPSDRFSAERTGGSVSTLTIQRTQQEDSAVYLCASSSGTRTSETQYFGPGTRLLVL.

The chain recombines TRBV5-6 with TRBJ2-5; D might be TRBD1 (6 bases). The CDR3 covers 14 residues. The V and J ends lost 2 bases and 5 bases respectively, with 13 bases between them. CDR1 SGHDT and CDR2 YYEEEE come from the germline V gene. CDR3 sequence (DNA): TGTGCCAGCAGCTTCCTGGGGGCGGAGGAGACCCAGTACTTC. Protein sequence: CASSFLGAEETQYF.

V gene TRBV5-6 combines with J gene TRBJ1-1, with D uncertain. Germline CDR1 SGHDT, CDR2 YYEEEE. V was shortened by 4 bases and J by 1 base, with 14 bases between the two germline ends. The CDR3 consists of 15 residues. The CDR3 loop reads CASSPYGLANTEAFF. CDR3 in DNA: TGTGCCAGCAGCCCTTACGGACTGGCGAACACTGAAGCTTTCTTT.

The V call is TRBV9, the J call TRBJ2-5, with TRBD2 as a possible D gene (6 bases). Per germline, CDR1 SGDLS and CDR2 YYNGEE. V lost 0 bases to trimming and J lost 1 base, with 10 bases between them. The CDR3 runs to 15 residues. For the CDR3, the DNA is TGTGCCAGCAGCGTAGTGGTGGGGGGCCAAGAGACCCAGTACTTC. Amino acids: CASSVVVGGQETQYF.

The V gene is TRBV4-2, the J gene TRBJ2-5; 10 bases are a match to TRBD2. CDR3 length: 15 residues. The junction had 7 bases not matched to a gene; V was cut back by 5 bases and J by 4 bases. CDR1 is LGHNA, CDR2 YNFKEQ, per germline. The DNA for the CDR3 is TGTGCCAGCAGCTCTCAAGCGGGAGGGGCAGAGACCCAGTACTTC. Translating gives CASSSQAGGAETQYF.

The CDR3 nucleotides read TGTGCCAGCGGACAGGGAAAGGACACTGAAGCTTTCTTT. Translated: CASGQGKDTEAFF. The gene calls are TRBV19 and TRBJ1-1; 8 bases agree with TRBD1. CDR3 length: 13 amino acids. Germline V gives CDR1 LNHDA, CDR2 SQIVND (reference sequence). The junction had 6 bases not matched to a gene; V was cut back by 9 bases and J by 3 bases.

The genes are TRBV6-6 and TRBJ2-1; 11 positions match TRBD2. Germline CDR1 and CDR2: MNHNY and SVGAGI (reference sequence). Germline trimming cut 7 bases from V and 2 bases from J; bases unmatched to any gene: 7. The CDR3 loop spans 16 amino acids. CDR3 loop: CASTLLAGVAYNEQFF. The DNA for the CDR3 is TGTGCCAGCACTCTACTAGCGGGAGTAGCCTACAATGAGCAGTTCTTC.

The DNA of the CDR3 is TGTGCCAGCAGCGTAGGAGCGGGGCAGGGAGGAGGCTACACCTTC. It translates to CASSVGAGQGGGYTF. V gene TRBV9 combines with J gene TRBJ1-2, with a tentative D call TRBD1 (5 bases). The length of the CDR3 is 15 residues. Germline CDR1 reads SGDLS; CDR2 reads YYNGEE. With 0 bases removed from V and 8 bases from J, the gap between germline ends came to 17 bases.